This T cell receptor beta chain was obtained from a study of blood T cell repertoires in COVID-19. On the study more broadly: Sources were T cells, B-cell-depleted T cells, or PBMCs; the material itself was cDNA or gDNA.

Assay: immunoSEQ multiplex PCR; the TCRdb copy retains only in-frame clones and omits some. Here the sample spans around 280,000 clones, 90% being singletons. The germline gives CDR1 LGHDT, CDR2 YNNKEL (reference sequence). V trimming: 4 bases; J trimming: 7 bases; junction bases outside the gene matches: 5. The CDR3 contains 14 residues. The receptor was derived from a woman between 18 and 29 years old with acute COVID-19. The chain couples TRBV3-1 (or the pseudogene TRBV3-2) to TRBJ2-1, with 9 nucleotides matching TRBD2. Input material: PBMCs or T cells enriched from blood (not recorded which). CDR3 sequence (DNA): TGTGCCAGCAGCCCCGGTAGCGGGGGTAATGAGCAGTTCTTC. Amino acids: CASSPGSGGNEQFF.